The 29 T cell receptor beta chains given below trace back to one sample, sequenced in a study of siplizumab effects on memory and regulatory T cells. Data came from immunoSEQ multiplex PCR; TCRdb stores just in-frame clones and leaves some out. This table holds about 72,000 clones, about 89% found once. The specimen sequenced was CD8+ T cells sorted from blood. The source is a human donor in good health.

CDR3 loop: CASSFGPNQPQHF. Written as DNA, the CDR3 is TGTGCCAGCAGTTTCGGGCCCAATCAGCCCCAGCATTTT. The V and J genes are TRBV27 and TRBJ1-5; no definite D call. Germline V gives CDR1 MNHEY, CDR2 SMNVEV (reference sequence). V lost 3 bases and J lost 3, with 6 bases in between. The CDR3 consists of 13 residues.

V is TRBV5-5 and J is TRBJ2-2; D not certain. CDR1 is SGHKS, CDR2 YYEKEE, per germline (reference sequence). V was shortened by 2 bases and J by 11 bases, with 13 bases between the two germline ends. The CDR3 has 13 amino acids. In nucleotides, the CDR3 is TGTGCCAGCAGCTTCTCCCGGCCCGAAGAGCTGTTTTTT. Translating it yields CASSFSRPEELFF.

This chain uses TRBV6-5 with TRBJ2-1; 7 bases are a match to TRBD1. Trimming at V came to 3 bases and at J to 8 bases, leaving 4 bases not matched to a gene. CDR3 size: 13 residues. CDR1 and CDR2 from the germline V gene are MNHEY and SVGAGI. The CDR3, as DNA: TGTGCCAGCAGTTATTGGCAGGGGGATGAGCAGTTCTTC. Encoded protein: CASSYWQGDEQFF.

The chain recombines TRBV27 with TRBJ2-5; 7 nucleotides agree with TRBD2. The CDR3 is 14 residues long. The junction had 8 bases not matched to a gene; V was cut back by 5 bases and J by 5 bases. Germline assignment: CDR1 MNHEY and CDR2 SMNVEV (reference sequence). The CDR3 here is CASSPGLVWETQYF. The CDR3 region has the DNA TGTGCCAGCAGTCCAGGACTAGTTTGGGAGACCCAGTACTTC.

V usage is TRBV19 and J usage is TRBJ2-2, with a weak D call TRBD2 (6 bases). The length of the CDR3 is 16 residues. Trimming removed 10 bases from V and 4 bases from J, with 22 bases in between. Per germline, CDR1 LNHDA and CDR2 SQIVND (reference sequence). CDR3 bases: TGTGCCACCATATCGGAGGGGTCCTTCCGCACCGGGGAGCTGTTTTTT. It codes for CATISEGSFRTGELFF.

V is TRBV4-2 and J is TRBJ1-1, with no clear D. CDR1 LGHNA and CDR2 YNFKEQ come from the germline V gene. The ends were cut back, 4 bases at V and 0 bases at J, with 15 bases in the middle. This CDR3 has 16 residues. The CDR3 DNA follows: TGTGCCAGCAGCCCCCCCCTAGTTCTACTGAACACTGAAGCTTTCTTT. As protein: CASSPPLVLLNTEAFF.

This chain uses TRBV29-1 with TRBJ1-1; D is uncertain. CDR1 is SQVTM and CDR2 is ANQGSEA in the germline V gene. The V and J ends lost 1 base and 4 bases respectively, with 10 bases between them. This CDR3 comprises 13 residues. The CDR3 DNA sequence: TGCAGCGTTGAAGTGAGGCAGATCACTGAAGCTTTCTTT. Translating gives CSVEVRQITEAFF.

The V and J genes are TRBV7-9 and TRBJ2-7; D ambiguous. The CDR3 sequence is 13 residues long. The germline V and J ends were trimmed by 5 bases and 2 bases, with 10 bases remaining between them. Germline V lookup: CDR1 SEHNR, CDR2 FQNEAQ (reference sequence). This CDR3 is CASSPPSAYEQYF. Here the CDR3 DNA reads TGTGCCAGCAGCCCCCCCAGTGCCTACGAGCAGTACTTC. The whole variable domain, remainder taken from reference TRBV7-9 and TRBJ2-7, is DTGVSQNPRHKITKRGQNVTFRCDPISEHNRLYWYRQTLGQGPEFLTYFQNEAQLEKSRLLSDRFSAERPKGSFSTLEIQRTEQGDSAMYLCASSPPSAYEQYFGPGTRLTVT.

The rearrangement uses TRBV7-6 and TRBJ2-1; TRBD1 might be the D (6 bases). Per germline, CDR1 SGHVS and CDR2 FNYEAQ. The CDR3 has 14 residues. The V end lost 2 bases, the J end lost 3 bases, and 8 bases lay between the germline ends. CDR3 nucleotides: TGTGCCAGCAGCTTATCAGGGGACTACAATGAGCAGTTCTTC. Translation gives CASSLSGDYNEQFF.

This chain connects TRBV5-1 to TRBJ2-7; D possibly corresponds to TRBD1 (6 bases). The CDR3 loop spans 13 amino acids. Trimming took off 2 bases at V and 5 bases at J, with 11 bases between the two ends. From germline, CDR1 is SGHRS and CDR2 YFSETQ. The CDR3 sequence is CASSLGGSHEQYF. CDR3 nucleotides: TGCGCCAGCAGCTTAGGGGGATCCCACGAGCAGTACTTC.

This chain links TRBV14 with TRBJ2-7; D is undetermined. This CDR3 has 12 residues. Germline V gives CDR1 SGHDN, CDR2 FVKESK. V gave up 0 bases and J gave up 7 bases, with 7 bases separating them. The CDR3 DNA is TGTGCCAGCAGCCAAGATCTGGTGGAGCAGTACTTC. Residues: CASSQDLVEQYF. The variable domain in full, completed from reference TRBV14 and TRBJ2-7, reads EAGVTQFPSHSVIEKGQTVTLRCDPISGHDNLYWYRRVMGKEIKFLLHFVKESKQDESGMPNNRFLAERTGGTYSTLKVQPAELEDSGVYFCASSQDLVEQYFGPGTRLTVT.

V usage is TRBV27 and J usage is TRBJ1-5; TRBD1 matches 7 bases. The CDR3 length is 17 residues. CDR1 is MNHEY and CDR2 is SMNVEV in the germline V gene (reference sequence). V trimming: 4 bases; J trimming: 2 bases; junction bases outside the gene matches: 11. The CDR3 loop reads CASSSYRQGPRNQPQHF. DNA of the CDR3: TGTGCCAGCAGTTCCTACCGACAGGGTCCTCGCAATCAGCCCCAGCATTTT.

The chain is built from TRBV2 and TRBJ1-5, with D perhaps matching TRBD1 (6 bases). This CDR3 spans 14 amino acids. Germline V lookup: CDR1 SNHLY, CDR2 FYNNEI. Trimming removed 3 bases at V and 4 bases at J, with 10 bases between. The DNA of the CDR3 is TGTGCCAGCAGTGACCTGGACAGAAATCAGCCCCAGCATTTT. The encoded protein is CASSDLDRNQPQHF. The whole variable domain, filled in from reference TRBV2 and TRBJ1-5, reads EPEVTQTPSHQVTQMGQEVILRCVPISNHLYFYWYRQILGQKVEFLVSFYNNEISEKSEIFDDQFSVERPDGSNFTLKIRSTKLEDSAMYFCASSDLDRNQPQHFGDGTRLSIL.

The V call is TRBV19, the J call TRBJ2-1; TRBD2 might be the D (6 bases). The germline V and J ends were trimmed by 3 bases and 7 bases, with 10 bases remaining between them. The V gene's germline CDR1 is LNHDA and CDR2 SQIVND (reference sequence). The CDR3 has 13 amino acids. The CDR3 sequence: CASSMGGLNEQFF. The CDR3 DNA sequence: TGTGCCAGTAGTATGGGGGGTCTAAATGAGCAGTTCTTC.

The chain combines TRBV21-1 with TRBJ2-3; the DNA was not used to check the table's D call, TRBD2. TRBV21-1 is classified as a pseudogene. This CDR3 comprises 16 residues. The CDR3 spells CASSAGTSGYTDTQYF. The CDR3 DNA follows: TGTGCCAGCAGCGCCGGGACTAGCGGTTACACAGATACGCAGTATTTT.

This chain uses TRBV7-9 with TRBJ2-7, with D tentatively TRBD2 (5 bases). This CDR3 has 14 residues. Germline loops: CDR1 SEHNR, CDR2 FQNEAQ (reference sequence). V gave up 2 bases and J gave up 2 bases, with 10 bases separating them. The CDR3 DNA follows: TGTGCCAGCAGCTTACTCGGGAACCCCTACGAGCAGTACTTC. Its protein is CASSLLGNPYEQYF. The full variable domain, in which reference TRBV7-9 and TRBJ2-7 provide the parts outside the CDR3, is DTGVSQNPRHKITKRGQNVTFRCDPISEHNRLYWYRQTLGQGPEFLTYFQNEAQLEKSRLLSDRFSAERPKGSFSTLEIQRTEQGDSAMYLCASSLLGNPYEQYFGPGTRLTVT.

This chain joins TRBV4-2 and TRBJ2-7, with 7 bases lining up with TRBD1. After removal of 4 bases from V and 2 bases from J, the junction contained 5 bases not matched to a gene. This CDR3 is 14 amino acids long. Germline CDR1 LGHNA, CDR2 YNFKEQ. The CDR3 region has the DNA TGTGCCAGCAGCCTTCCGGGGACAGCCTACGAGCAGTACTTC. Translation: CASSLPGTAYEQYF.

The chain carries TRBV6-5 and TRBJ1-5, with D perhaps matching TRBD1 (6 bases). This CDR3 comprises 15 residues. Germline V gene lookup returns CDR1 MNHEY and CDR2 SVGAGI. V was trimmed by 5 bases and J by 0 bases, leaving 11 bases between them. CDR3 sequence (DNA): TGTGCCAGCAGTCGATACAGGGATAGCAATCAGCCCCAGCATTTT. Protein sequence: CASSRYRDSNQPQHF.

This rearrangement joins TRBV15 to TRBJ2-3, with D possibly being TRBD2 (6 bases). The CDR3 totals 16 residues. The germline V and J ends were trimmed by 1 base and 2 bases, with 13 bases remaining between them. CDR1 and CDR2 (germline): LNHNV, YYDKDF (reference sequence). The DNA of the CDR3 is TGTGCCACCAGCAGAGCACGGGAGATGGTCACAGATACGCAGTATTTT. It yields the protein CATSRAREMVTDTQYF. The variable domain in full, with the rest retrieved from reference TRBV15 and TRBJ2-3, is DAMVIQNPRYQVTQFGKPVTLSCSQTLNHNVMYWYQQKSSQAPKLLFHYYDKDFNNEADTPDNFQSRRPNTSFCFLDIRSPGLGDTAMYLCATSRAREMVTDTQYFGPGTRLTVL.

The rearrangement joins TRBV5-1 to TRBJ2-3, with 7 bases lining up with TRBD1. Germline V CDR1 and CDR2: SGHRS, YFSETQ. This CDR3 comprises 16 residues. V shed 0 bases and J 3 bases; nucleotides not matched to a gene: 7. CDR3: CASSLVPGGRTDTQYF. The CDR3 DNA reads as TGCGCCAGCAGCTTGGTGCCAGGGGGTCGGACAGATACGCAGTATTTT.

V and J are TRBV7-9 and TRBJ2-7; 7 nucleotides line up with TRBD2. Germline CDR1 reads SEHNR; CDR2 reads FQNEAQ (reference sequence). The CDR3 extends over 14 amino acids. V was clipped by 5 bases and J by 5 bases; unmatched bases: 9. CDR3 protein: CASSPAGIVNEQYF. The CDR3 bases are TGTGCCAGCAGCCCAGCGGGAATAGTCAACGAGCAGTACTTC.

The rearrangement uses TRBV27 and TRBJ2-2; D is possibly TRBD2 (5 bases). The CDR3 loop spans 13 amino acids. V dropped 7 bases and J dropped 7 bases, with 13 bases sitting between them. CDR1 is MNHEY, CDR2 SMNVEV, per germline (reference sequence). The CDR3 protein is CASTIMGSGELFF. DNA for the CDR3: TGTGCCAGCACCATAATGGGGAGCGGGGAGCTGTTTTTT.

The rearrangement joins TRBV6-5 to TRBJ2-1, with a weak D call TRBD2 (5 bases). The germline gives CDR1 MNHEY, CDR2 SVGAGI. The V and J ends lost 2 bases and 8 bases respectively, with 13 bases between them. The CDR3 runs to 14 residues. CDR3 sequence: CASSYGGRNDEQFF. CDR3 bases: TGTGCCAGCAGTTACGGAGGCAGGAACGATGAGCAGTTCTTC.

The J gene is TRBJ1-1, the V gene TRBV11-3; 8 bases match TRBD1. The CDR3 totals 15 residues. V lost 8 bases, J lost 1 base, and 9 bases stayed unmatched. CDR1 SGHNT and CDR2 YENEEA come from the germline V gene. The CDR3 DNA reads as TGTGCCAGCTCCGCCACAGGGGGACGGAACACTGAAGCTTTCTTT. Translation gives CASSATGGRNTEAFF.

The gene calls are TRBV27 and TRBJ2-1; D is ambiguous. The CDR3 is 14 amino acids. Germline CDR1 reads MNHEY; CDR2 reads SMNVEV (reference sequence). The V and J ends lost 6 bases and 0 bases respectively, with 9 bases between them. As DNA, the CDR3 is TGTGCCAGCAGCCCCAGGTCCTCCTACAATGAGCAGTTCTTC. It encodes CASSPRSSYNEQFF.

The chain uses TRBV5-5 and TRBJ1-5; possible D gene TRBD1, 5 bases. In germline, CDR1 is SGHKS, CDR2 YYEKEE (reference sequence). Between the trimmed V and J ends, which lost 1 base and 6 bases, there was a span of 11 bases. CDR3 length equals 14 residues. CDR3 sequence reads: CASSLMGVGQPQHF. In DNA form, the CDR3 reads TGTGCCAGCAGCTTGATGGGGGTCGGTCAGCCCCAGCATTTT.

This chain links TRBV11-2 with TRBJ2-1; D not resolved. Germline V gene data show CDR1 as SGHAT and CDR2 as FQNNGV. This CDR3 comprises 17 residues. Between the trimmed V and J ends, which lost 4 bases and 5 bases, there was a span of 21 bases. The DNA for the CDR3 is TGTGCCAGCAGCTCCCGCCCCCGGGCCCCGGCCCACAATGAGCAGTTCTTC. Translating it yields CASSSRPRAPAHNEQFF.

V is TRBV6-5 and J is TRBJ1-4; D ambiguous. Trimming removed 2 bases from V and 8 bases from J, with 9 bases in between. The CDR3 has 13 residues. Germline V gives CDR1 MNHEY, CDR2 SVGAGI. This CDR3 is CASSYRGAEKLFF. In DNA form, the CDR3 reads TGTGCCAGCAGTTACCGGGGTGCCGAAAAACTGTTTTTT.

The CDR3 DNA reads as TGTGCCAGTACCCCTCGTAGGGGCTTCGGCTACGAGCAGTACTTC. Translating it yields CASTPRRGFGYEQYF. The rearrangement uses TRBV19 and TRBJ2-7; weak D call: TRBD1 (5 bases). The CDR3 is 15 amino acids. From germline, CDR1 is LNHDA and CDR2 SQIVND (reference sequence). With 7 bases removed from V and 3 bases from J, the gap between germline ends came to 19 bases.